The 21 T cell receptor beta chains below all came from one sample that was sequenced in a study of identical twins. TCRdb re-called the 5' RACE reads with MiXCR, one entry per CDR3 protein. Among about 550,000 distinct CDR3 sequences listed, more than 20% were seen once. This sample also belongs to another study, concerning yellow fever vaccine responses in identical twins.

Sample: CD4+ T cells sorted from blood. The receptors here all came from a woman aged 18 to 35 in good health.

The V call is TRBV20-1, the J call TRBJ2-5; 10 bases fit TRBD2. The V gene's germline CDR1 is DFQATT and CDR2 SNEGSKA (reference sequence). V lost 7 bases and J lost 4; bases outside the gene matches: 15. The CDR3 spans 16 residues. The CDR3 coding sequence is TGCAGTGTCATGCGGTCCAGCGGGAGGGCATCAGAGACCCAGTACTTC. Protein product: CSVMRSSGRASETQYF.

This clonotype turned up a few times. This chain joins TRBV15 and TRBJ2-5; D remains unclear. Germline CDR1 reads LNHNV; CDR2 reads YYDKDF (reference sequence). The V and J ends lost 1 base and 2 bases respectively, with 11 bases between them. CDR3 length: 15 residues. CDR3 in DNA: TGTGCCACCAGCAGAGGCCCGGGTCCGCAAGAGACCCAGTACTTC. Its protein product is CATSRGPGPQETQYF.

Only a few counts were recorded for this clonotype. This chain joins TRBV12-3 or TRBV12-4 and TRBJ1-3; no definite D call. Between the trimmed V and J ends, which lost 6 bases and 1 base, there was a span of 4 bases. This CDR3 has 12 residues. CDR3 DNA: TGTGCCAGCAGCTATTCTGGAAACACCATATATTTT. Amino acid sequence: CASSYSGNTIYF.

This clonotype was observed a handful of times. This CDR3 reads CSASNRGLSTGELFF. DNA for the CDR3: TGCAGTGCTAGTAACAGGGGGCTATCTACCGGGGAGCTGTTTTTT. The V call is TRBV20-1, the J call TRBJ2-2, with 9 bases matching TRBD1. Germline V CDR1 and CDR2: DFQATT, SNEGSKA (reference sequence). V dropped 3 bases and J dropped 5; count of bases not matched to a gene: 7. This CDR3 comprises 15 residues.

This clonotype showed up just a few times. The chain couples TRBV4-1 to TRBJ2-7; 12 bases are a match to TRBD2. The CDR3 loop spans 15 amino acids. From germline, CDR1 is MGHRA and CDR2 YSYEKL. Trimming cost V 1 base and J 4 bases; bases outside gene matches: 2. The CDR3 region has the DNA TGCGCCAGCAGCCAAGTTGGACTAGCGGGATACGAGCAGTACTTC. Residues: CASSQVGLAGYEQYF.

The chain uses TRBV12-5 and TRBJ2-7, with no clear D. The germline V gene encodes CDR1 LGHNT and CDR2 FRNRAP. Trimming shortened V by 5 bases and J by 2 bases, and 19 bases separated the two germline ends. The CDR3 extends over 16 amino acids. Here the CDR3 DNA reads TGTGCTAGTGGTATTTCCGACACGACGAAAACCTACGAGCAGTACTTC. This sequence encodes CASGISDTTKTYEQYF.

The chain is built from TRBV5-1 and TRBJ2-7; no firm D call. V lost 0 bases and J lost 4, with 14 bases in between. Germline lookup yields CDR1 SGHRS and CDR2 YFSETQ. This CDR3 contains 15 residues. The CDR3 region is CASSLDPVGPYEQYF. In nucleotides, the CDR3 is TGCGCCAGCAGCTTGGACCCTGTGGGTCCTTACGAGCAGTACTTC. The full variable domain, with the rest looked up from reference TRBV5-1 and TRBJ2-7, is KAGVTQTPRYLIKTRGQQVTLSCSPISGHRSVSWYQQTPGQGLQFLFEYFSETQRNKGNFPGRFSGRQFSNSRSEMNVSTLELGDSALYLCASSLDPVGPYEQYFGPGTRLTVT.

This clonotype was counted only a few times. The rearrangement uses TRBV11-2 and TRBJ2-3; 11 bases match TRBD2. The V segment lost 5 bases and the J segment 3 bases; nucleotides outside the gene matches: 7. The V gene's germline CDR1 is SGHAT and CDR2 FQNNGV. The CDR3 runs 16 residues. The CDR3 sequence: CASSLSTSGGTDTQYF. CDR3 DNA sequence: TGTGCCAGCAGCCTCAGTACTAGCGGGGGAACAGATACGCAGTATTTT.

This clonotype was counted only a few times. This sequence joins TRBV15 and TRBJ2-1, with D possibly matching TRBD2 (5 bases). Trimming left V 5 bases short and J 4 bases short, with 15 bases between. The CDR3 has 15 residues. The germline V gene encodes CDR1 LNHNV and CDR2 YYDKDF (reference sequence). CDR3 bases: TGTGCCACCAGCGCCTTGCGAGGAGGTTACAATGAGCAGTTCTTC. It yields the protein CATSALRGGYNEQFF.

This sequence joins TRBV9 and TRBJ1-5; D gene uncertain. Trimming left V 2 bases short and J 1 base short, with 10 bases between. This CDR3 is 15 amino acids long. Germline loops: CDR1 SGDLS, CDR2 YYNGEE. The CDR3 DNA reads as TGTGCCAGCAGCGTTTCTGGGGAGAGCAATCAGCCCCAGCATTTT. Its translation is CASSVSGESNQPQHF.

The chain couples TRBV20-1 to TRBJ2-7; D gene uncertain. Germline assignment: CDR1 DFQATT and CDR2 SNEGSKA (reference sequence). The CDR3 runs to 15 residues. V lost 1 base to trimming and J lost 3 bases, with 16 bases between them. In nucleotides, the CDR3 is TGCAGTGCTAGAGCCCTTCGGACGGAACTCTACGAGCAGTACTTC. The encoded protein is CSARALRTELYEQYF.

The CDR3, as DNA: TGTGCCACCAGTGATGGCGACGAGCAGTACTTC. Protein: CATSDGDEQYF. The chain joins TRBV24-1 to TRBJ2-7; D unclear. Trimming removed 3 bases at V and 5 bases at J, with 4 bases between. This CDR3 has 11 residues. Germline V gives CDR1 KGHDR, CDR2 SFDVKD.

This clonotype appeared a few times. The chain joins TRBV24-1 to TRBJ2-1; either TRBD1 or TRBD2 may fit D (5 bases each). CDR3 length equals 13 residues. The germline CDR1 and CDR2 sequences are KGHDR and SFDVKD. V shed 8 bases and J shed 1 base, with 8 bases lying between them. CDR3 coding DNA: TGTGCCACCAATGGGGGATCCTACAATGAGCAGTTCTTC. Protein sequence: CATNGGSYNEQFF.

This clonotype was recorded a few times. The rearrangement joins TRBV10-3 to TRBJ2-3, with 7 positions matching TRBD2. CDR1 ENHRY and CDR2 SYGVKD come from the germline V gene. This CDR3 region has 13 residues. The V segment lost 9 bases and the J segment 1 base; nucleotides outside the gene matches: 4. The chain's CDR3 is CAIRDYGTDTQYF. The CDR3 region has the DNA TGTGCCATACGGGACTACGGCACAGATACGCAGTATTTT.

V gene TRBV15 combines with J gene TRBJ1-1; D call uncertain. The CDR3 runs to 15 residues. Germline CDR1 reads LNHNV; CDR2 reads YYDKDF (reference sequence). V lost 0 bases and J lost 6, with 14 bases in between. The CDR3 is CATSRDGIGTAEAFF. For the CDR3, the DNA is TGTGCCACCAGCAGAGACGGAATAGGTACCGCTGAAGCTTTCTTT.

This clonotype was seen a few times. V gene TRBV20-1 combines with J gene TRBJ1-1, with 8 positions matching TRBD1. The CDR3 runs 15 residues. Germline V lookup: CDR1 DFQATT, CDR2 SNEGSKA (reference sequence). V shed 6 bases, J shed 11 bases, and the junction held 20 bases outside the gene matches. In DNA, the CDR3 is TGCAGTGCGGTCAACCCACAGGGGGTAATCCAGTCGGCTTTCTTT. As protein: CSAVNPQGVIQSAFF.

In this sample, this clonotype turned up once. This chain joins TRBV10-3 and TRBJ2-7; TRBD1 is a possible D gene (6 bases). Trimming took 6 bases from V and 3 from J, leaving 18 bases between them. CDR3 length: 15 amino acids. Germline CDR1 and CDR2: ENHRY and SYGVKD. CDR3 nucleotides: TGTGCCATCAGAATGACAGAGACACAGGGCTACGAGCAGTACTTC. Its protein is CAIRMTETQGYEQYF.

This clonotype was observed a handful of times. V is TRBV29-1 and J is TRBJ1-2; 7 nucleotides agree with TRBD1. Per the germline V gene, CDR1 is SQVTM and CDR2 is ANQGSEA. The CDR3 has 11 residues. J lost 5 bases, V lost 6 bases, and 3 bases had no gene match. The CDR3 DNA follows: TGCAGCGTCGCACAGGGGTATGGCTACACCTTC. Translated, it gives CSVAQGYGYTF.

The chain couples TRBV14 to TRBJ1-1; D perhaps matches TRBD1 (6 bases). The CDR3 is made up of 15 amino acids. Germline values: CDR1 SGHDN, CDR2 FVKESK. V was pared by 4 bases and J by 2 bases, with 14 bases between. CDR3 protein: CASSRADRLNTEAFF. In DNA form, the CDR3 reads TGTGCCAGCAGCCGGGCGGACAGATTAAACACTGAAGCTTTCTTT.

This clonotype has only a few counts. The chain links TRBV12-5 to TRBJ2-3; 7 bases match TRBD1. The CDR3 has 16 amino acids. J was trimmed by 0 bases and V by 5 bases; bases with no gene match: 8. Germline V gene sequence: CDR1 LGHNT, CDR2 FRNRAP. CDR3 bases: TGTGCTAGTGGTGGGGGACAGACTCTTAGCACAGATACGCAGTATTTT. It translates to CASGGGQTLSTDTQYF.

This clonotype was detected a few times. The rearrangement uses TRBV20-1 and TRBJ2-5; no reliable D call. In germline, CDR1 is DFQATT, CDR2 SNEGSKA (reference sequence). V lost 2 bases and J lost 5, with 15 bases in between. This CDR3 contains 14 residues. The CDR3 sequence is CSARLGSSEETQYF. The CDR3 DNA is TGCAGTGCTAGATTGGGATCAAGTGAGGAGACCCAGTACTTC.